This T cell receptor (beta chain) was sequenced for a study of CD8+CD57+ T cells in acquired aplastic anemia. Before being chosen for sequencing, patients had shown CD8+CD57+ cell expansion by flow cytometry. For CDR3 and TCR beta VDJ profiling, genomic DNA was the template used. TCRdb re-called the reads with MiXCR, one entry per CDR3 protein. The sample contains 150,000 to 200,000 distinct CDR3 sequences, less than 60% of which appear only once. Study-wide findings and caveats: Patients and healthy controls showed no significant CD8+ Simpson's diversity difference.

As for this clonotype: The antigen remains unidentified.

Specimen: sorted CD4+, CD8+, or CD8+CD57+ T cells (not recorded which) from PBMCs. The receptor was derived from a human donor with aplastic anemia.

The CDR3 DNA reads as TGCAGCGTTGCGCCGGGCTCATCCTACGAGCAGTACTTC. This encodes CSVAPGSSYEQYF. The gene calls are TRBV29-1 and TRBJ2-7; D remains ambiguous. Germline loops: CDR1 SQVTM, CDR2 ANQGSEA. This CDR3 has 13 residues. Deletions cut 4 bases from V and 1 base from J, with 11 bases between.